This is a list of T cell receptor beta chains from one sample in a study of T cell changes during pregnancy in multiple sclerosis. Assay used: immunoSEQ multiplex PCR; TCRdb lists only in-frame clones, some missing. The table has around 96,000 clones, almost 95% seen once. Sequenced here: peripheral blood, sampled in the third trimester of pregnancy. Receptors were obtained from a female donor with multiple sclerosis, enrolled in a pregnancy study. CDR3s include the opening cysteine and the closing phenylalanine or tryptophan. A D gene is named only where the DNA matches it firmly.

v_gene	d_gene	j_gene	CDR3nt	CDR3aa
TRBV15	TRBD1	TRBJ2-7	TGTGCCACCAGCGGACCGACAGGGGCGTACGAGCAGTACTTC	CATSGPTGAYEQYF
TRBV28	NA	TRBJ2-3	TGTGCCAGCAGTTTGTCAGGGCCCGGCACAGATACGCAGTATTTT	CASSLSGPGTDTQYF
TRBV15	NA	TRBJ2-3	TGTGCCACCAGCAACCTCCAACTAGTCACAGATACGCAGTATTTT	CATSNLQLVTDTQYF
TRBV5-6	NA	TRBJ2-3	TGTGCCAGCAGCTCCCGACTACTCTCGTTAGATACGCAGTATTTT	CASSSRLLSLDTQYF
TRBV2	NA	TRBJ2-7	TGTGCCAGCAGTGACCCGCGGGCTTTAGCCTACGAGCAGTACTTC	CASSDPRALAYEQYF
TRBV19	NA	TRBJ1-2	TGTGCCAGTCGCGGGGGTAGTGGCTACACCTTC	CASRGGSGYTF
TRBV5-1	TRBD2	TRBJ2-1	TGCGCCAGCAGTTCCCGGACTAGCGAGGGTGAGCAGTTCTTC	CASSSRTSEGEQFF
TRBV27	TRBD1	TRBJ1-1	TGTGCCAGCAGTTCATTATGGGACAGGGCGGACACTGAAGCTTTCTTT	CASSSLWDRADTEAFF
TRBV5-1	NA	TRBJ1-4	TGCGCCAGCAGCTCTTGGCCGGGGTTAAATGAAAAACTGTTTTTT	CASSSWPGLNEKLFF
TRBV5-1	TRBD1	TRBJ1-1	TGCGCCAGCAGGACCGGGACAGGGGGATCGAGAACTGAAGCTTTCTTT	CASRTGTGGSRTEAFF
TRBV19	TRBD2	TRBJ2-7	TGTGCCAGTACCCTAGCGGGTTCCTACGAGCAGTACTTC	CASTLAGSYEQYF
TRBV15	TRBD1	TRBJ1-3	TGTGCCACCAGCAGAGGTACAGGGGTCGGAAACACCATATATTTT	CATSRGTGVGNTIYF
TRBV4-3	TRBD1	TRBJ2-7	TGCGCCAGCAGCCAGCAACAGGGGGCCTCCTACGAGCAGTACTTC	CASSQQQGASYEQYF
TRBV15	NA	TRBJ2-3	TGTGCCACCAGCAGAGATCAGGACACCCGCACAGATACGCAGTATTTT	CATSRDQDTRTDTQYF
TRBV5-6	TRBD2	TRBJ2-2	TGTGCCAGCAGCTTAGGGTGGGGGGGTTCCACCGGGGAGCTGTTTTTT	CASSLGWGGSTGELFF
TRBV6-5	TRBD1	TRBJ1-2	TGTGCCAGCAGCCCACCACAGGGGGCCTACTATGGCTACACCTTC	CASSPPQGAYYGYTF
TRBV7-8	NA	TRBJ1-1	TGTGCCAGCAGCCCCACTCGTGGCACTGAAGCTTTCTTT	CASSPTRGTEAFF
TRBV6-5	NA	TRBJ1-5	TGTGCCTCTCGGGGGGATAGCAATCAGCCCCAGCATTTT	CASRGDSNQPQHF
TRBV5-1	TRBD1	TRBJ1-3	TGCGCCAGCAGAAATACAGGGGTTGGAAACACCATATATTTT	CASRNTGVGNTIYF